This TCR beta chain emerged from a study of tumor and adjacent non-tumor tissue in lung cancer. Points from the study as a whole: Tumor repertoires had a smaller top 100 clone share than normal lung.

TCRbeta libraries were built with three rounds of nested PCR, modified from ARM-PCR. TCRdb re-called the multiplex PCR reads through MiXCR, storing one row per CDR3 protein. Of almost 75,000 distinct CDR3 sequences listed, approximately 68% were seen once; the top ten hold about 30%. This sample's RNA came from whole unsorted tissue. More than 3 cm separated this lung sample from the edge of the tumor. The CDR3 loop spans 13 amino acids. V lost 9 bases, J lost 4 bases, and 15 bases lay in between. In germline, CDR1 is MNHEY, CDR2 SVGEGT. Details on this clonotype: The antigen remains unidentified. Since the CDR3 does not end with the conserved phenylalanine or tryptophan, this likely comes from a read error.

This receptor was taken from a woman aged 45 to 65 with non-small cell lung cancer. V gene TRBV6-2 or TRBV6-3 combines with J gene TRBJ1-2, with D unresolved. Source material: distant non-tumor lung tissue. CDR3: CASTRDSPYGYTS. Written as DNA, the CDR3 is TGTGCCAGTACCCGAGATTCTCCCTATGGCTACACCTCC.